These T cell receptor beta chains were read from a single sample in a study of blood T cells in healthy people across ages. MiXCR was run by TCRdb on the 5' RACE reads, yielding one entry per CDR3 protein. The table has fewer than 800,000 distinct CDR3 sequences, 32% seen once. The sample comprised blood. The source of these receptors is a woman over 75 in good health. Each CDR3 is given with its conserved first and last residue. Fields, in order: CDR3 protein, J gene, V gene.

CDR3 protein: CASSVTSGGHQETQYF
J gene: TRBJ2-5
V gene: TRBV7-2

CDR3 protein: CASSLGDRVTEEAFF
J gene: TRBJ1-1
V gene: TRBV7-9

CDR3 protein: CASRVGQSTGELFF
J gene: TRBJ2-2
V gene: TRBV6-1

CDR3 protein: CASSLERGGLNEQFF
J gene: TRBJ2-1
V gene: TRBV7-2

CDR3 protein: CASSQHRQGLETQYF
J gene: TRBJ2-5
V gene: TRBV4-2

CDR3 protein: CASSLLRGDYGYTF
J gene: TRBJ1-2
V gene: TRBV5-1

CDR3 protein: CSAETGGLGPPNEQFF
J gene: TRBJ2-1
V gene: TRBV20-1

CDR3 protein: CSAGREREAFF
J gene: TRBJ1-1
V gene: TRBV20-1

CDR3 protein: CASSRTGVNTGELFF
J gene: TRBJ2-2
V gene: TRBV7-3

CDR3 protein: CASSQGIQLNTEAFF
J gene: TRBJ1-1
V gene: TRBV4-1

CDR3 protein: CASSYSAEARSGNTIYF
J gene: TRBJ1-3
V gene: TRBV6-2/TRBV6-3

CDR3 protein: CASSSSRGLKDYGYTF
J gene: TRBJ1-2
V gene: TRBV6-5

CDR3 protein: CASIGIAGPTSYNEQYF
J gene: -
V gene: TRBV12-3/TRBV12-4

CDR3 protein: CASSQDGQHYTF
J gene: TRBJ1-2
V gene: TRBV4-1

CDR3 protein: CASSFPGNPGPQHF
J gene: TRBJ1-5
V gene: TRBV12-3/TRBV12-4

CDR3 protein: CASSPGTGGENEQFF
J gene: TRBJ2-1
V gene: TRBV18

CDR3 protein: CASSLDDSGGAKTQYF
J gene: TRBJ2-5
V gene: TRBV7-2

CDR3 protein: CASSPQGPYNEQFF
J gene: TRBJ2-1
V gene: TRBV28

CDR3 protein: CSAREDRGQYF
J gene: TRBJ2-7
V gene: TRBV20-1

CDR3 protein: CASRTRATPEAFF
J gene: TRBJ1-1
V gene: TRBV7-2

CDR3 protein: CASSHDRRGNQPQHF
J gene: TRBJ1-5
V gene: TRBV6-6

CDR3 protein: CASSEALAVERPQHF
J gene: TRBJ1-5
V gene: TRBV2

CDR3 protein: CASSLRMGTDTQYF
J gene: TRBJ2-3
V gene: TRBV27

CDR3 protein: CASSLGGVRTNSPLHF
J gene: TRBJ1-6
V gene: TRBV13

CDR3 protein: CASSLPHRGLKETQYF
J gene: TRBJ2-5
V gene: TRBV28

CDR3 protein: CASSYSLARRGETQYF
J gene: TRBJ2-5
V gene: TRBV6-5

CDR3 protein: CASSPSGTGYYEQYF
J gene: TRBJ2-7
V gene: TRBV5-6

CDR3 protein: CASSSDGRGPYGYTF
J gene: TRBJ1-2
V gene: TRBV5-5

CDR3 protein: CASSGGTGPSYGYTF
J gene: TRBJ1-2
V gene: TRBV5-5

CDR3 protein: CASSEGETRYF
J gene: TRBJ2-4
V gene: TRBV25-1

CDR3 protein: CASSSQGRYEKLFF
J gene: TRBJ1-4
V gene: TRBV6-5

CDR3 protein: CSVERSGYEQYF
J gene: TRBJ2-7
V gene: TRBV29-1

CDR3 protein: CASSSDVGQKSDGYTF
J gene: TRBJ1-2
V gene: TRBV6-2/TRBV6-3

CDR3 protein: CASSLPIGGPYGQYF
J gene: TRBJ2-5
V gene: TRBV28

CDR3 protein: CAISRGQGDHTDTQYF
J gene: TRBJ2-3
V gene: TRBV10-3

CDR3 protein: CSAKDSQSSYNSPLHF
J gene: TRBJ1-6
V gene: TRBV20-1

CDR3 protein: CASSLAGGAPYEQYF
J gene: TRBJ2-7
V gene: TRBV28

CDR3 protein: CAWDRGLYTEAFF
J gene: TRBJ1-1
V gene: TRBV30

CDR3 protein: CASSQEPSDSYEQYF
J gene: TRBJ2-7
V gene: TRBV4-2

CDR3 protein: CASSFRTGATSYNEQFF
J gene: TRBJ2-1
V gene: TRBV12-3/TRBV12-4

CDR3 protein: CASSTTGGEGNTIYF
J gene: TRBJ1-3
V gene: TRBV3-1